This T cell receptor (beta chain) was documented in a study of OX40 agonist ivuxolimab in advanced cancers. Study-wide background: Patients were under 90% male with ages about 23 to 79, mean around 61. Broader study findings: There was clonal expansion of CD4+ and CD8+ blood T cells by week 6 at 0.1 to 3.0 mg/kg. Some patients who did not respond also had low normalized T-cell clonal expansion. Some of the lowest clonal expansion was seen in partial responders at 0.1-3.0 mg/kg.

The CDR3 is 14 amino acids. After removal of 1 base from V and 4 bases from J, the junction contained 4 bases not matched to a gene. Germline V gene sequence: CDR1 SGHNT, CDR2 YYREEE (reference sequence). Sequencing used immunoSEQ multiplex PCR; TCRdb keeps in-frame clones, though not all of them. The repertoire holds about 30,000 clones, with 70% to 85% as singletons. About this clone itself: The target antigen is unknown.

The gene calls are TRBV5-4 and TRBJ1-1; 7 bases fit TRBD1. This TCR derives from an adult with an advanced solid tumor such as melanoma, head and neck, liver or kidney cancer. The sequences come from CD4+ or CD8+ T cells sorted from blood, collected in a trial of the OX40 agonist ivuxolimab. DNA of the CDR3: TGTGCCAGCAGCTTGCCCAGGGGGGGCACTGAAGCTTTCTTT. The encoded protein is CASSLPRGGTEAFF.